A selection of T cell receptor beta chains follows, all from one sample in a study of blood T cell repertoires in COVID-19. Sequencing was performed with immunoSEQ multiplex PCR; in TCRdb, only in-frame clones are kept and a portion is missing. The sample shows roughly 100,000 clones, around 84% of them seen only once. The sequenced sample consisted of peripheral blood. The source of these receptors is a man aged 50 to 59 with active or convalescent COVID-19. CDR3s leave out the opening cysteine and the closing phenylalanine or tryptophan.

CDR3aa | v_gene | len
ASSATATNEKLF | TRBV5-1 | 12
ASLDRVSGNTIY | TRBV28 | 12
ASSQEVVKTQY | TRBV4-3 | 11
ASSLRDRGGYT | TRBV5-1 | 11
ASSPISGAF | TRBV12-3/TRBV12-4 | 9
ASSVFLSTDTQY | TRBV9 | 12
ATSNEVTEQF | TRBV24-1 | 10
ASSLQGQLDTGELF | TRBV7-9 | 14
ASSQVGLAGDGTGELF | TRBV4-3 | 16
AWSPGQGPYEQY | TRBV30 | 12
ATSRDTADQPQH | TRBV15 | 12
ASSPKGQGNSNQPQH | TRBV18 | 15
ASSAGQGFRTEAF | TRBV25-1 | 13
ASSYTGYEQY | TRBV6-2/TRBV6-3 | 10
ASSPQGANTEAF | TRBV18 | 12
ASSRWTGGEQY | TRBV4-3 | 11
ASSQERANSPLH | TRBV3-1/TRBV3-2 | 12
ASSSLGAQETQY | TRBV5-6 | 12
ASGQGNTIY | TRBV23-1 | 9
ASSLRDTTSGTEAF | TRBV5-1 | 14
ASSQTDQPQH | TRBV10-2 | 10
ASSEGSRRTEAF | TRBV19 | 12
ASSPGQTNQPQH | TRBV10-1 | 12
ATSARGDYGYT | TRBV24-1 | 11
ASSLAGTDNYGYT | TRBV7-2 | 13
ASSPGGTGNYEQY | TRBV5-1 | 13
ASSLVVAGGPETQY | TRBV7-9 | 14
ASSIGQSYEQY | TRBV19 | 11
ASSLTSGGFTDTQY | TRBV9 | 14
ASSSFNEKLF | TRBV5-6 | 10
ASSNRGTGELF | TRBV19 | 11
ASSESSSNYGYT | TRBV10-1 | 12